A selection of T cell receptor beta chains follows, all from one sample in a study of early T cells in non-severe SARS-CoV-2 infection. TCRdb passed the 5' RACE reads through MiXCR, listing each CDR3 protein once. This sample has 98,000 or so distinct CDR3 sequences, with around 12% found just once. The sample was whole blood, taken at baseline. These TCRs come from an adult who was a healthcare worker with PCR-confirmed SARS-CoV-2 infection or an uninfected control (not recorded which). The CDR3 runs from the conserved cysteine through the conserved F or W. Fields, in order: clone size, D gene, J gene, V gene, CDR3 DNA, CDR3 protein. A D gene is named only where the DNA matches it firmly. Some rows have no size entry. The others give once, few or many, or a class for an expanded clone.

clone size: many; D gene: -; J gene: TRBJ2-1; V gene: TRBV4-1; CDR3 DNA: TGCGCCAGCAGCCAAGTCGCGGATCTGGGTGAGCAGTTCTTC; CDR3 protein: CASSQVADLGEQFF
clone size: many; D gene: -; J gene: TRBJ2-7; V gene: TRBV4-2; CDR3 DNA: TGTGCCAGCAGCCAACCCCAAGGGCGGCAGAGCTCCTACGAGCAGTACTTC; CDR3 protein: CASSQPQGRQSSYEQYF
clone size: -; D gene: -; J gene: TRBJ1-2; V gene: TRBV19; CDR3 DNA: TGTGCCAGTAGCTTACCGGGGAGAACTTATGGCTACACCTTC; CDR3 protein: CASSLPGRTYGYTF
clone size: once; D gene: -; J gene: TRBJ1-5; V gene: TRBV6-1; CDR3 DNA: TGTGCCAGCAGTCCAAGGACGGTGAATAGCAATCAGCCCCAGCATTTT; CDR3 protein: CASSPRTVNSNQPQHF
clone size: -; D gene: TRBD1; J gene: TRBJ2-7; V gene: TRBV28; CDR3 DNA: TGTGCCAGCAGCCCTGACAGGGGCGATTACGAGCAGTACTTC; CDR3 protein: CASSPDRGDYEQYF
clone size: -; D gene: -; J gene: TRBJ2-1; V gene: TRBV12-5; CDR3 DNA: TGTGCTAGTGGTCCCGATACCTGGCCTTCTAAGCAGTTCTTC; CDR3 protein: CASGPDTWPSKQFF
clone size: -; D gene: -; J gene: TRBJ2-2; V gene: TRBV5-1; CDR3 DNA: TGCGCCAGCAGCGCGCGTGAGTTCTTGAACACCGGGGAGCTGTTTTTT; CDR3 protein: CASSAREFLNTGELFF
clone size: -; D gene: -; J gene: TRBJ1-4; V gene: TRBV9; CDR3 DNA: TGTGCCAGCAGCACCCGACCCCGAGAGGATGAAAAACTGTTTTTT; CDR3 protein: CASSTRPREDEKLFF
clone size: -; D gene: -; J gene: TRBJ2-3; V gene: TRBV6-5; CDR3 DNA: TGTGCCAGCAGGGTCAAAGGCACAGATACGCAGTATTTT; CDR3 protein: CASRVKGTDTQYF
clone size: -; D gene: -; J gene: TRBJ1-2; V gene: TRBV3-1; CDR3 DNA: TGTGCCAGCAGCCAAGATCTTGGCTACACCTTC; CDR3 protein: CASSQDLGYTF
clone size: few; D gene: TRBD2; J gene: TRBJ2-1; V gene: TRBV27; CDR3 DNA: TGTGCCAGCAGTTTAAGAGCGGGGGCTAATGAGCAGTTCTTC; CDR3 protein: CASSLRAGANEQFF
clone size: many; D gene: -; J gene: TRBJ1-1; V gene: TRBV3-1; CDR3 DNA: TGTGCCAGCAGCCAAGATCTAACAGGGAACACTGAAGCTTTCTTT; CDR3 protein: CASSQDLTGNTEAFF
clone size: many; D gene: -; J gene: TRBJ1-3; V gene: TRBV27; CDR3 DNA: TGTGCCAGCAGTCCACAGGGTCTCGTAAGCTCTGGAAACACCATATATTTT; CDR3 protein: CASSPQGLVSSGNTIYF
clone size: few; D gene: -; J gene: TRBJ2-2; V gene: TRBV12-3/TRBV12-4; CDR3 DNA: TGTGCCAGCAGTCCACAGGGGAGGAAGAATACCGGGGAGCTGTTTTTT; CDR3 protein: CASSPQGRKNTGELFF
clone size: few; D gene: -; J gene: TRBJ2-7; V gene: TRBV20-1; CDR3 DNA: TGCAGTGCTAGACGGACTCAATACGAGCAGTACTTC; CDR3 protein: CSARRTQYEQYF
clone size: many; D gene: -; J gene: TRBJ1-6; V gene: TRBV5-1; CDR3 DNA: TGCGCCAGCAGCGCAAATGGGGGGGGCCGGAATTCACCCCTCCACTTT; CDR3 protein: CASSANGGGRNSPLHF
clone size: -; D gene: -; J gene: TRBJ2-2; V gene: TRBV7-3; CDR3 DNA: TGTGCCAGCAGCTTAATTAGCGGTAACACCGGGGAGCTGTTTTTT; CDR3 protein: CASSLISGNTGELFF
clone size: -; D gene: -; J gene: TRBJ2-7; V gene: TRBV25-1; CDR3 DNA: TGTGCCAGCAGTGATCCTCAAAAAGCCGCCTACGAGCAGTACTTC; CDR3 protein: CASSDPQKAAYEQYF
clone size: many; D gene: TRBD1; J gene: TRBJ1-2; V gene: TRBV27; CDR3 DNA: TGTGCCAGCAGTTTCGGGCAGGGGGCGACCGGCTACACCTTC; CDR3 protein: CASSFGQGATGYTF
clone size: -; D gene: TRBD2; J gene: TRBJ2-1; V gene: TRBV20-1; CDR3 DNA: TGCAGTGCCCCCCCCACTAGCGCCGGCTACAATGAGCAGTTCTTC; CDR3 protein: CSAPPTSAGYNEQFF
clone size: -; D gene: -; J gene: TRBJ2-5; V gene: TRBV3-1; CDR3 DNA: TGTGCCAGCAGCCAAGAATCCGAGACCCAGTACTTC; CDR3 protein: CASSQESETQYF
clone size: -; D gene: -; J gene: TRBJ1-6; V gene: TRBV5-1; CDR3 DNA: TGCGCCAGCAGCTTGGAGGGCAGCATCGGTTCACCCCTCCACTTT; CDR3 protein: CASSLEGSIGSPLHF
clone size: few; D gene: -; J gene: TRBJ2-2; V gene: TRBV19; CDR3 DNA: TGTGCCAGTAGTCCCGAAGGGGAGAACACCGGGGAGCTGTTTTTT; CDR3 protein: CASSPEGENTGELFF
clone size: few; D gene: -; J gene: TRBJ2-2; V gene: TRBV20-1; CDR3 DNA: TGCAGTGCTAGTCCCGGGGCCGTCACCGGGGAGCTGTTTTTT; CDR3 protein: CSASPGAVTGELFF
clone size: -; D gene: -; J gene: TRBJ2-1; V gene: TRBV6-5; CDR3 DNA: TGTGCCAGCAGTTACTCAGAATTAGAGGAGCAGTTCTTC; CDR3 protein: CASSYSELEEQFF
clone size: many; D gene: -; J gene: TRBJ1-2; V gene: TRBV19; CDR3 DNA: TGTGCCAGTAGTATCGGCCCCGGGCACTATGGCTACACCTTC; CDR3 protein: CASSIGPGHYGYTF
clone size: -; D gene: -; J gene: TRBJ1-4; V gene: TRBV5-1; CDR3 DNA: TGCGCCAGCAGCACGAGGACCAAGTCGGGGAATGAAAAACTGTTTTTT; CDR3 protein: CASSTRTKSGNEKLFF
clone size: many; D gene: -; J gene: TRBJ2-2; V gene: TRBV5-4; CDR3 DNA: TGTGCCAGCAGCTTGGAACAGGGAACCGGGGAGCTGTTTTTT; CDR3 protein: CASSLEQGTGELFF
clone size: many; D gene: -; J gene: TRBJ2-5; V gene: TRBV28; CDR3 DNA: TGTGCCAGCAGTCCCGTATTTCCGGGAGAGACCCAGTACTTC; CDR3 protein: CASSPVFPGETQYF
clone size: -; D gene: TRBD2; J gene: TRBJ2-7; V gene: TRBV9; CDR3 DNA: TGTGCCAGCAGCGTAGAGCTAGCGGGGGGGCTCGCCGAGCAGTACTTC; CDR3 protein: CASSVELAGGLAEQYF
clone size: -; D gene: TRBD2; J gene: TRBJ2-3; V gene: TRBV3-1; CDR3 DNA: TGTGCCAGCAGCCAAAAACTAACTAGCGTCGGTCAGGATTTT; CDR3 protein: CASSQKLTSVGQDF
clone size: few; D gene: TRBD2; J gene: TRBJ2-7; V gene: TRBV12-3/TRBV12-4; CDR3 DNA: TGTGCCAGCAGCCCCGGGGGGAGCTCCTACGAGCAGTACTTC; CDR3 protein: CASSPGGSSYEQYF
clone size: once; D gene: -; J gene: TRBJ1-6; V gene: TRBV20-1; CDR3 DNA: TGCAGTGCTAGTTCGCCTAATTCACCCCTCCACTTT; CDR3 protein: CSASSPNSPLHF
clone size: few; D gene: -; J gene: TRBJ2-1; V gene: TRBV20-1; CDR3 DNA: TGCAGTGCTTACGAAGACCGGACGGTGGAGCAGTTCTTC; CDR3 protein: CSAYEDRTVEQFF
clone size: few; D gene: -; J gene: TRBJ2-1; V gene: TRBV21-1; CDR3 DNA: -; CDR3 protein: CASSKFGGGTGNEQFF
clone size: -; D gene: -; J gene: TRBJ2-1; V gene: TRBV24-1; CDR3 DNA: TGTGCCACCAGTGTTAGAAGCTCTGGTGAGCAGTTCTTC; CDR3 protein: CATSVRSSGEQFF
clone size: few; D gene: -; J gene: TRBJ2-3; V gene: TRBV18; CDR3 DNA: TGTGCCAGCTCACCACTCCCCCCCCCGACAGATACGCAGTATTTT; CDR3 protein: CASSPLPPPTDTQYF
clone size: many; D gene: TRBD2; J gene: TRBJ2-2; V gene: TRBV7-6; CDR3 DNA: TGTGCCAGCAGCTCCTCTGGACTAGCGGGAGCCGGGGAGCTGTTTTTT; CDR3 protein: CASSSSGLAGAGELFF
clone size: -; D gene: -; J gene: TRBJ2-2; V gene: TRBV20-1; CDR3 DNA: TGCAGTGCTAGCCCCGATCCGAACACCGGGGAGCTGTTTTTT; CDR3 protein: CSASPDPNTGELFF
clone size: -; D gene: -; J gene: TRBJ1-2; V gene: TRBV12-3/TRBV12-4; CDR3 DNA: TGTGCCAGCAGTTTGTCTGGGGCCGGTGGCTACACCTTC; CDR3 protein: CASSLSGAGGYTF
clone size: once; D gene: TRBD1; J gene: TRBJ1-1; V gene: TRBV5-1; CDR3 DNA: TGCGCCAGCAGCCTAATTAGAGGGACAGGGAGGAACACTGAAGCTTTCTTT; CDR3 protein: CASSLIRGTGRNTEAFF
clone size: -; D gene: -; J gene: TRBJ2-2; V gene: TRBV5-1; CDR3 DNA: TGCGCCAGCAGCTTGGAAAGGGGGACCGGGGAGCTGTTTTTT; CDR3 protein: CASSLERGTGELFF
clone size: -; D gene: -; J gene: TRBJ2-7; V gene: TRBV20-1; CDR3 DNA: TGCAGTGCTAGCGGGGGGCGGGGCTACGAGCAGTACTTC; CDR3 protein: CSASGGRGYEQYF
clone size: -; D gene: -; J gene: TRBJ2-2; V gene: TRBV7-9; CDR3 DNA: TGTGCCAGCAGCTCTCCGGTCCGGGGGACAACCAACACCGGGGAGCTGTTTTTT; CDR3 protein: CASSSPVRGTTNTGELFF
clone size: -; D gene: -; J gene: TRBJ1-1; V gene: TRBV30; CDR3 DNA: TGTGCCTGGAACCCCGTTGACAGGACTCAAGCTTTCTTT; CDR3 protein: CAWNPVDRTQAFF